The clone carrying this T cell receptor beta chain was observed at least ten times. Its antigen is not identified. These data belong to a study of T cell repertoires in cytomegalovirus infection. Study-level points and caveats: There were carriers of CMV plus the relevant HLA, and cumulative public TCR beta family frequency identified them.

TCRdb reanalysed the reads using MiXCR and keeps one entry per CDR3 protein. This sample has 400,000 to 550,000 distinct CDR3 sequences, with roughly 12% found just once. This CDR3 spans 14 amino acids. CDR1 and CDR2 from the germline V gene are SGHTA and FQGNSA. V was trimmed by 3 bases and J by 2 bases, leaving 10 bases between them. Material for sequencing was PBMCs. The chain recombines TRBV7-2 with TRBJ2-5, with a weak D call TRBD2 (6 bases). This receptor was identified in a human donor in good health (CMV status not recorded). Some clones in this sample may be carry-over from other donors' samples. CDR3 coding DNA: TGTGCCAGCAGCTTCATGGGACTTCAAGAGACCCAGTACTTC. Protein sequence: CASSFMGLQETQYF.